This record covers a single TCR beta chain. Its antigen is not known. Trimming stripped 3 bases from V and 0 bases from J, with 9 bases between. CDR1 is KGHSH and CDR2 is LQKENI in the germline V gene. CDR3 length: 14 residues. This entry belongs to a study of glioma-infiltrating T cells after dendritic cell vaccination. Looking at the study overall: Treatment, given 2003 to 2012, was autologous tumor lysate-pulsed dendritic cell vaccination. Patients received three intradermal dendritic cell vaccine injections at biweekly intervals.

Overall study findings and caveats: TCR clonality showed no direct relationship with survival.

The time point denotes: after dendritic cell vaccination, including at tumor progression/relapse. Generated by immunoSEQ multiplex PCR, the TCRdb table keeps only in-frame clones and is missing some. The sample has roughly 88,000 clones, 70% to 90% seen once; the top ten hold 2% to 2.5%. The chain has TRBV18 and TRBJ2-7; D might be TRBD2 (5 bases). The clonotype was recovered from a human donor with glioblastoma. This specimen was blood, taken after dendritic cell vaccination. DNA for the CDR3: TGTGCCAGCTCACCGACGGGGAGCTCCTACGAGCAGTACGTC. This translates into CASSPTGSSYEQYV.